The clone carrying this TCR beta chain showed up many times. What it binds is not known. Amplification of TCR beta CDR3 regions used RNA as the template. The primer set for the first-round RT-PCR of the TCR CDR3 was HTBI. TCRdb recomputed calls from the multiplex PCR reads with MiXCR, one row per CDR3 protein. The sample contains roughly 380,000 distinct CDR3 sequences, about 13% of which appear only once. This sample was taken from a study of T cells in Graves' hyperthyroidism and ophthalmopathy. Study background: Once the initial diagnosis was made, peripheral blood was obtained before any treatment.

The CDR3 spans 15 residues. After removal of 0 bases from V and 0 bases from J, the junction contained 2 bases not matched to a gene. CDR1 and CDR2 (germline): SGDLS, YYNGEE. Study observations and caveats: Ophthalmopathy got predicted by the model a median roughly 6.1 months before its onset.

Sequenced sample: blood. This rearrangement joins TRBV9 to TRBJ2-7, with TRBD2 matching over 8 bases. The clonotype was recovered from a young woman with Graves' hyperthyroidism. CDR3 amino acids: CASSVESGSSYEQYF. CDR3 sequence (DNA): TGTGCCAGCAGCGTAGAGAGCGGGAGCTCCTACGAGCAGTACTTC.